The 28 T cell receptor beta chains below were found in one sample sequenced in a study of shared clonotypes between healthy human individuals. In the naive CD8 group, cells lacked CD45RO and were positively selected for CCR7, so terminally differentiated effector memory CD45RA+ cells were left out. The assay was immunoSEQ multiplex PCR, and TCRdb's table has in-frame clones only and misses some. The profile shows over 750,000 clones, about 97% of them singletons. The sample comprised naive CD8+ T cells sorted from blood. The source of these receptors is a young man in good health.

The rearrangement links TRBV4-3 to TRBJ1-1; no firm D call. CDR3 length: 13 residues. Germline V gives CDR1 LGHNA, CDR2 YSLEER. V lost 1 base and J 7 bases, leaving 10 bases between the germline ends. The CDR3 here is CASSQVYGHEAFF. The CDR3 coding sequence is TGCGCCAGCAGCCAAGTGTACGGGCATGAAGCTTTCTTT.

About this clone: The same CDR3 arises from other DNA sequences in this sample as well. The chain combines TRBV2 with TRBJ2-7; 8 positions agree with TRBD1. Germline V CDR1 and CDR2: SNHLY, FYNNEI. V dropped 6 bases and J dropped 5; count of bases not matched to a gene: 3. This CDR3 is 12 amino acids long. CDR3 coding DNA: TGTGCCAGCAGGGACAGGGTTCACGAGCAGTACTTC. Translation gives CASRDRVHEQYF.

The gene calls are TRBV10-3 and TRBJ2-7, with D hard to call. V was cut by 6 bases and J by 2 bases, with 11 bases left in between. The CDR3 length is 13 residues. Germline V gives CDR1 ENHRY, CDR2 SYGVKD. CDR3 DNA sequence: TGTGCCATCAGGGGCTTGCAGGCCTACGAGCAGTACTTC. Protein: CAIRGLQAYEQYF.

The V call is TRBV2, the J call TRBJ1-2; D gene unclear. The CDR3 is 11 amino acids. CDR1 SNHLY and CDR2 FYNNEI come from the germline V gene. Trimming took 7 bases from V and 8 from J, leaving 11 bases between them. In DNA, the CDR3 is TGTGCCAGCATCGGGGTGGAGGGCTACACCTTC. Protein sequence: CASIGVEGYTF.

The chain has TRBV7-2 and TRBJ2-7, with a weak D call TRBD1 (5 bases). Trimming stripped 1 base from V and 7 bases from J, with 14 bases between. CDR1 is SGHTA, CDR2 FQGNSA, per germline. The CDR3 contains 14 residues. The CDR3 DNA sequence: TGTGCCAGCAGCTTAGGGGGCGGAACTAATGAGCAGTACTTC. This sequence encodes CASSLGGGTNEQYF.

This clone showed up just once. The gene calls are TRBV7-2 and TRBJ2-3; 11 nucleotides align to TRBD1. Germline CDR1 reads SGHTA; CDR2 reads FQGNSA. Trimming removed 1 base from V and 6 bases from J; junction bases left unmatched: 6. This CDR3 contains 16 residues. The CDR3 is CASSLGTGGPSDTQYF. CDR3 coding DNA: TGTGCCAGCAGCTTAGGGACAGGGGGCCCCTCGGATACGCAGTATTTT. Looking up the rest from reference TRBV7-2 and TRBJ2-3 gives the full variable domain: GAGVSQSPSNKVTEKGKDVELRCDPISGHTALYWYRQSLGQGLEFLIYFQGNSAPDKSGLPSDRFSAERTGGSVSTLTIQRTQQEDSAVYLCASSLGTGGPSDTQYFGPGTRLTVL.

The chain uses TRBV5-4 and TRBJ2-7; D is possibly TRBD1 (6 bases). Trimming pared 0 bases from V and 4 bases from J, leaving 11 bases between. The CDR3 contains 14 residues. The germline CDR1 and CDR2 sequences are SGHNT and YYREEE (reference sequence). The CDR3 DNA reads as TGTGCCAGCAGCTTGGCGGGACAAGAGTACGAGCAGTACTTC. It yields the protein CASSLAGQEYEQYF. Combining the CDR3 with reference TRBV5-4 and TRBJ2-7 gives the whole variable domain ETGVTQSPTHLIKTRGQQVTLRCSSQSGHNTVSWYQQALGQGPQFIFQYYREEENGRGNFPPRFSGLQFPNYSSELNVNALELDDSALYLCASSLAGQEYEQYFGPGTRLTVT.

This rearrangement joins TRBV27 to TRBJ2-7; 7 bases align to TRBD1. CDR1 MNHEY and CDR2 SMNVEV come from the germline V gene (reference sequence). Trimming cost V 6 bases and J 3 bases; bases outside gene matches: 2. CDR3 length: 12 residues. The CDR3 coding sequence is TGTGCCAGCAGGGACAGGTTCTACGAGCAGTACTTC. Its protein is CASRDRFYEQYF.

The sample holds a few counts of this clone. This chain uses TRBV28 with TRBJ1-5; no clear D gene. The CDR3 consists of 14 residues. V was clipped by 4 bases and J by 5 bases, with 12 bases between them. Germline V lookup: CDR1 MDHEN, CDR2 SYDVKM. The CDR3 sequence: CASSSIEGDQPQHF. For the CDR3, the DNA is TGTGCCAGCAGTTCAATTGAGGGCGATCAGCCCCAGCATTTT.

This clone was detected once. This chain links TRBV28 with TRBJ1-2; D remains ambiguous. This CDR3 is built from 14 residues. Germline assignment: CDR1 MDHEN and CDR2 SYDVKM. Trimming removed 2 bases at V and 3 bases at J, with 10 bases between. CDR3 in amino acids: CASSLEGLDYGYTF. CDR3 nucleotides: TGTGCCAGCAGTTTAGAAGGGTTAGACTATGGCTACACCTTC.

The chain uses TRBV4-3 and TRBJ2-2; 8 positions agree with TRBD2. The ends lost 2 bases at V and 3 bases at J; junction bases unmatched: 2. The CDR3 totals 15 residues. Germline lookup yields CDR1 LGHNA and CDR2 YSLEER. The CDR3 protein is CASSQLAGDTGELFF. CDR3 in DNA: TGCGCCAGCAGCCAACTAGCGGGTGACACCGGGGAGCTGTTTTTT.

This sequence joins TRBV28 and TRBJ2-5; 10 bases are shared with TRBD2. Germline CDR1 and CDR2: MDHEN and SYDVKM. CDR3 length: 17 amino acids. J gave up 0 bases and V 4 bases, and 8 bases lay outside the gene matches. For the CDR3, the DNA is TGTGCCAGCAGTTCCGATATGACTAGCGGGCACCAAGAGACCCAGTACTTC. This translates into CASSSDMTSGHQETQYF.

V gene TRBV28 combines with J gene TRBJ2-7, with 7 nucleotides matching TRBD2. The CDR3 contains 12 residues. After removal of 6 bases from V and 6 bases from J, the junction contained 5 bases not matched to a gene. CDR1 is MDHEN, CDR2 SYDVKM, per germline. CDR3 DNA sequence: TGTGCCAGCAGCGTCACGGGGGGCGAGCAGTACTTC. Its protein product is CASSVTGGEQYF. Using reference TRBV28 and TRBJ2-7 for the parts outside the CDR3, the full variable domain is DVKVTQSSRYLVKRTGEKVFLECVQDMDHENMFWYRQDPGLGLRLIYFSYDVKMKEKGDIPEGYSVSREKKERFSLILESASTNQTSMYLCASSVTGGEQYFGPGTRLTVT.

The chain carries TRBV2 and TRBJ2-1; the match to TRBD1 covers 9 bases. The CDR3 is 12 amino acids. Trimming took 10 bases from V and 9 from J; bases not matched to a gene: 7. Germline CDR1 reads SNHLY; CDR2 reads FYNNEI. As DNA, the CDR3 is TGTGCCACGCGGACAGGGGCGGCTGAGCAGTTCTTC. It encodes CATRTGAAEQFF.

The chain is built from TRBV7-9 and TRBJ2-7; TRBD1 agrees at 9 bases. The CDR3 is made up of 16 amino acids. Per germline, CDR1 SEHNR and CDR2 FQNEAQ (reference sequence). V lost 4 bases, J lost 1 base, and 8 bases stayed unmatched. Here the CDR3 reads CASSSIDGQGSYEQYF. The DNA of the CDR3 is TGTGCCAGCAGCTCCATCGACGGACAGGGGTCCTACGAGCAGTACTTC.

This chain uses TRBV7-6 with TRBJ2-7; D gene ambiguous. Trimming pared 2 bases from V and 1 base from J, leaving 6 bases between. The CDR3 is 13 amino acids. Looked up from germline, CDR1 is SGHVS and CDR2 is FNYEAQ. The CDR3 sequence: CASSLSESYEQYF. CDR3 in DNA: TGTGCCAGCAGCTTATCTGAGTCCTACGAGCAGTACTTC.

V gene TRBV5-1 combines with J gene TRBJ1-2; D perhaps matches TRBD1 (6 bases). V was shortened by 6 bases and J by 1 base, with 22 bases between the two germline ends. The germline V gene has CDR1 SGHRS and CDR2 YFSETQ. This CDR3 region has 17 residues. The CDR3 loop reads CASKEGEAGRINYGYTF. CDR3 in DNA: TGCGCCAGCAAGGAGGGGGAGGCAGGGCGGATTAACTATGGCTACACCTTC.

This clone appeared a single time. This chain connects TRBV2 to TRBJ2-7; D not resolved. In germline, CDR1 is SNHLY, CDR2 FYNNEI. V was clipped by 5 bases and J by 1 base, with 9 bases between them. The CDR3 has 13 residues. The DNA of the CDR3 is TGTGCCAGCAGTCCAGGCCTGTCCTACGAGCAGTACTTC. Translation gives CASSPGLSYEQYF.

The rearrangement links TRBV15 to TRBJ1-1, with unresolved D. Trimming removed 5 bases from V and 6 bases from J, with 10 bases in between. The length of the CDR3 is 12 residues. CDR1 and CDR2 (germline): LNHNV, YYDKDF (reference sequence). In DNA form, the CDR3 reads TGTGCCACCAGCCCGGGGTGGGCTGAAGCTTTCTTT. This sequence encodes CATSPGWAEAFF.

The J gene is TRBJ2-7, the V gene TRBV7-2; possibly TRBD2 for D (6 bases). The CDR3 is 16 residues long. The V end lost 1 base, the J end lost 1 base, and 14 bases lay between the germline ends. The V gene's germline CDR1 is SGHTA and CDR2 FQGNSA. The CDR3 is CASSLVGGEISYEQYF. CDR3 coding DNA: TGTGCCAGCAGCTTAGTGGGGGGAGAGATATCCTACGAGCAGTACTTC.

The CDR3 region is CASSLRLTAGLAGGSSYNEQFF. CDR3 coding DNA: TGTGCCAGCAGTTTGAGACTAACGGCGGGACTAGCGGGAGGGAGCTCCTACAATGAGCAGTTCTTC. This rearrangement joins TRBV28 to TRBJ2-1, with 16 positions matching TRBD2. This CDR3 spans 22 amino acids. Germline CDR1 reads MDHEN; CDR2 reads SYDVKM. V shed 3 bases, J shed 0 bases, and the junction held 14 bases outside the gene matches.

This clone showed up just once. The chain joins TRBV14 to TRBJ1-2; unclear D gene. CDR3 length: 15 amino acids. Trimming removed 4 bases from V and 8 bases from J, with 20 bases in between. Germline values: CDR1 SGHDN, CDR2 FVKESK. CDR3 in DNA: TGTGCCAGCAGCCCCCCTCGGGCAGAACCGAAGGGCTACACCTTC. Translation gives CASSPPRAEPKGYTF.

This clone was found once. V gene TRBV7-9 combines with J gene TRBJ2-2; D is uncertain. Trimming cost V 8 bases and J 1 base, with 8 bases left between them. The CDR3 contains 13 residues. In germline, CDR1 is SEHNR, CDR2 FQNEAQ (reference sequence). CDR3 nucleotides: TGTGCCAGCGTCAAACAGAACACCGGGGAGCTGTTTTTT. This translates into CASVKQNTGELFF.

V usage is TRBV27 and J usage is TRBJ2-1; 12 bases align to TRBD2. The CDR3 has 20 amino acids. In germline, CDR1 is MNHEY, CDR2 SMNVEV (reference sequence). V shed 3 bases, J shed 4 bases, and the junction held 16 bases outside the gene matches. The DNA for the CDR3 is TGTGCCAGCAGTTTTGGGTTTGGAGACCGACTAGCGGGAGATTACAATGAGCAGTTCTTC. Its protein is CASSFGFGDRLAGDYNEQFF.

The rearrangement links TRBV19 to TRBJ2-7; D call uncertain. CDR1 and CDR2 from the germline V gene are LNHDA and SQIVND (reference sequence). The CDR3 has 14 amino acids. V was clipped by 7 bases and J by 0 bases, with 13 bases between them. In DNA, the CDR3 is TGTGCCAGTACGACACAAAGGGCCTCCTACGAGCAGTACTTC. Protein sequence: CASTTQRASYEQYF.

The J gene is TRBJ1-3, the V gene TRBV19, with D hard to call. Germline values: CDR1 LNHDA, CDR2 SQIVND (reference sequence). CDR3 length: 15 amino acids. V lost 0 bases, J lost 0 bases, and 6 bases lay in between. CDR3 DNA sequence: TGTGCCAGTAGTATAGATGCGGGCTCTGGAAACACCATATATTTT. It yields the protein CASSIDAGSGNTIYF.

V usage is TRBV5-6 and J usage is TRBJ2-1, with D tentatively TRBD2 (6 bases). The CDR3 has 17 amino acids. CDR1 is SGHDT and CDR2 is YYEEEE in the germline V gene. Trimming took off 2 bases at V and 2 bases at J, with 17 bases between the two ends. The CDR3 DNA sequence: TGTGCCAGCAGCTTTCTTGGGGCGGGACTGCCCTACAATGAGCAGTTCTTC. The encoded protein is CASSFLGAGLPYNEQFF.

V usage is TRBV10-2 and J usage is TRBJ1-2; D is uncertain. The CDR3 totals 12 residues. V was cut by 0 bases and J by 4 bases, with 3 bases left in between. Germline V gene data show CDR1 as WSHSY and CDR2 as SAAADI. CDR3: CASSESGYGYTF. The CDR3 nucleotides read TGCGCCAGCAGTGAGTCTGGCTATGGCTACACCTTC.